This T cell receptor (beta chain) was recorded in a study of cytomegalovirus exposure and HLA in healthy donors. Study-level findings and limits: An analysis done earlier found most TCR beta V segments productive about 87% or about 30% of the time. As a later analysis showed, several of the most significant clusters appeared to be linked to common viral pathogens.

PCR involved 60 Vbeta and 13 Jbeta primers. The table came from immunoSEQ multiplex PCR; TCRdb's copy has only in-frame clones and leaves some out. The sample yields approximately 120,000 clones, about three quarters seen once. The CDR3 runs to 16 residues. The germline V gene encodes CDR1 GTSNPN and CDR2 SVGIG (reference sequence). V trimming: 2 bases; J trimming: 5 bases; junction bases outside the gene matches: 13. Remarks on this clone: As yet, its antigen is unknown.

This TCR came from a female donor in good health and CMV-seronegative. Sequencing input: PBMCs. The rearrangement uses TRBV30 and TRBJ2-3, with 7 bases fitting TRBD1. The CDR3 loop reads CAWSPDRGGWGDTQYF. In nucleotides, the CDR3 is TGTGCCTGGAGTCCCGACCGAGGGGGCTGGGGAGATACGCAGTATTTT.